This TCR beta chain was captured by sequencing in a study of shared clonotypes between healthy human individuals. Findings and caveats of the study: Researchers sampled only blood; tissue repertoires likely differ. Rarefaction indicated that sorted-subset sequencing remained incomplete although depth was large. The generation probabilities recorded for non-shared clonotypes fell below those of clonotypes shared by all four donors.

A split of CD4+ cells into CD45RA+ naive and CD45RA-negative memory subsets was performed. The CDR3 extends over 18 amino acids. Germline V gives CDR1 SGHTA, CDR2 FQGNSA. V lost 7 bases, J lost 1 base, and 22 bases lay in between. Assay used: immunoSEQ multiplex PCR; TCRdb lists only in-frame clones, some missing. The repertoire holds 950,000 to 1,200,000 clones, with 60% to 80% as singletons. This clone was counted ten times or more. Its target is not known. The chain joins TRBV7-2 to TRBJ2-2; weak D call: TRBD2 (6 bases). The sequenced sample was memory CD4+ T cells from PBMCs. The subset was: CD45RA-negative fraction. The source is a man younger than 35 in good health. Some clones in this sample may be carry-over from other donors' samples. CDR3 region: CASTIRLAGTENTGELFF. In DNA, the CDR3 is TGTGCCAGCACTATTCGGCTGGCGGGAACAGAGAACACCGGGGAGCTGTTTTTT.